These 9 T cell receptor beta chains originate from one sample sequenced in a study of OX40 agonist ivuxolimab in advanced cancers. Only in-frame clones appear in the TCRdb table, and some are missing; sequencing was by immunoSEQ multiplex PCR. Of fewer than 90,000 clones listed, about 93% were seen once; the top ten hold over 5%. Sequencing used CD4+ or CD8+ T cells sorted from blood, obtained in a trial of the OX40 agonist ivuxolimab. The receptors stem from an adult with an advanced solid tumor such as melanoma, head and neck, liver or kidney cancer.

The V call is TRBV27, the J call TRBJ1-2; TRBD1 is a possible D gene (6 bases). This CDR3 has 14 amino acids. The V end was cut by 3 bases, the J end by 5 bases, with 13 bases between. Looked up from germline, CDR1 is MNHEY and CDR2 is SMNVEV (reference sequence). The CDR3 DNA reads TGTGCCAGCAGTTTCACGGGACAAGGTTATGGCTACACCTTC. It codes for CASSFTGQGYGYTF.

The chain employs TRBV4-1 and TRBJ2-1, with 11 nucleotides matching TRBD2. The trim removed 4 bases at V and 2 bases at J, leaving 1 base unmatched. The CDR3 runs to 15 residues. Per germline, CDR1 MGHRA and CDR2 YSYEKL. DNA for the CDR3: TGCGCCAGCAGCCCGGGACTAGCGGCCTACAATGAGCAGTTCTTC. This encodes CASSPGLAAYNEQFF.

This chain links TRBV19 with TRBJ2-7; 13 bases are shared with TRBD2. CDR3 length equals 15 residues. Trimming removed 7 bases from V and 2 bases from J; junction bases left unmatched: 5. Germline assignment: CDR1 LNHDA and CDR2 SQIVND (reference sequence). CDR3 DNA: TGTGCCAGTACCCACGGGACTAGCGGGGCCTACGAGCAGTACTTC. Protein sequence: CASTHGTSGAYEQYF.

This chain connects TRBV27 to TRBJ1-2; D is possibly TRBD1 (5 bases). The CDR3 consists of 13 residues. The V and J ends lost 4 bases and 0 bases respectively, with 6 bases between them. Germline CDR1 and CDR2: MNHEY and SMNVEV (reference sequence). CDR3 residues: CASSWGANYGYTF. For the CDR3, the DNA is TGTGCCAGCAGTTGGGGGGCTAACTATGGCTACACCTTC.

As DNA, the CDR3 is TGTGCCAGCAGTCCTCCACTTCTAGCGGGAAGCACAGATACGCAGTATTTT. Protein: CASSPPLLAGSTDTQYF. The chain has TRBV27 and TRBJ2-3; 9 bases align to TRBD2. The germline CDR1 and CDR2 sequences are MNHEY and SMNVEV (reference sequence). J lost 0 bases, V lost 5 bases, and 9 bases had no gene match. This CDR3 has 17 amino acids.

The genes are TRBV2 and TRBJ1-1, with a tentative D call TRBD1 (6 bases). Germline V gene lookup returns CDR1 SNHLY and CDR2 FYNNEI. The CDR3 sequence is 14 residues long. The V end lost 5 bases, the J end lost 0 bases, and 10 bases lay between the germline ends. The CDR3 DNA sequence: TGTGCCAGCAGTCCCAGGGGACTGAACACTGAAGCTTTCTTT. It codes for CASSPRGLNTEAFF.

The chain carries TRBV13 and TRBJ1-2; D gene ambiguous. The CDR3 runs 12 residues. Trimming pared 4 bases from V and 5 bases from J, leaving 8 bases between. Germline values: CDR1 PRHDT, CDR2 FYEKMQ (reference sequence). CDR3 residues: CASSSSLYGYTF. The CDR3 coding sequence is TGTGCCAGCAGCTCTTCACTATATGGCTACACCTTC. The full variable domain, its missing parts supplied by reference TRBV13 and TRBJ1-2, is AAGVIQSPRHLIKEKRETATLKCYPIPRHDTVYWYQQGPGQDPQFLISFYEKMQSDKGSIPDRFSAQQFSDYHSELNMSSLELGDSALYFCASSSSLYGYTFGSGTRLTVV.

This clone was picked up one time. The rearrangement links TRBV29-1 to TRBJ1-1; no definite D call. Germline CDR1 is SQVTM and CDR2 is ANQGSEA. This CDR3 region has 12 residues. V was shortened by 2 bases and J by 3 bases, with 7 bases between the two germline ends. This CDR3 is CSVERRDTEAFF. The CDR3 nucleotides are TGCAGCGTTGAAAGGAGGGACACTGAAGCTTTCTTT. Full variable domain (missing parts from reference TRBV29-1 and TRBJ1-1): SAVISQKPSRDICQRGTSLTIQCQVDSQVTMMFWYRQQPGQSLTLIATANQGSEATYESGFVIDKFPISRPNLTFSTLTVSNMSPEDSSIYLCSVERRDTEAFFGQGTRLTVV.

This chain uses TRBV5-8 with TRBJ2-7, with D possibly TRBD2 on 7 matching bases. The germline CDR1 and CDR2 sequences are SGHTS and YDEGEE. Between the trimmed V and J ends, which lost 0 bases and 4 bases, there was a span of 11 bases. The CDR3 is made up of 14 amino acids. CDR3 region: CASSLVGGQYEQYF. The CDR3 DNA reads TGTGCCAGCAGCTTGGTCGGGGGGCAGTACGAGCAGTACTTC.